The rows below give T cell receptor beta chains drawn from one sample of a study of cytomegalovirus exposure and HLA in healthy donors. The repertoire was sequenced with immunoSEQ multiplex PCR; TCRdb's copy has only in-frame clones and lacks some. The table lists roughly 150,000 clones, approximately 78% of them singletons. Sequenced material: PBMCs. Source of these receptors: a male donor in good health and CMV-seronegative. Each CDR3 is given with its conserved first and last residue. A D gene is named only where the DNA matches it firmly. A row's size may be missing; if present it is once, few, many or a size class.

size,V,D,J,DNA,CDR3
NA,TRBV2,TRBD2,TRBJ2-7,TGTGCCAGCAGTAGCGGGGCCTCCTACGAGCAGTACTTC,CASSSGASYEQYF
NA,TRBV2,TRBD1,TRBJ2-5,TGTGCCAGCAGGACCGGGACAGGGGGCCAAGAGACCCAGTACTTC,CASRTGTGGQETQYF
NA,TRBV6-6,TRBD1,TRBJ1-1,TGTGCCAGCAGTTATGGGACAGGGAGCACTGAAGCTTTCTTT,CASSYGTGSTEAFF
NA,TRBV10-2,TRBD2,TRBJ2-3,TGCGCCAGCTCGGTCGTGACTAGCGGGAGATGGAGCACAGATACGCAGTATTTT,CASSVVTSGRWSTDTQYF
NA,TRBV5-6,NA,TRBJ1-5,TGTGCCAGCAGCTTACAGGGAGCGGATCAGCCCCAGCATTTT,CASSLQGADQPQHF
NA,TRBV7-9,TRBD1,TRBJ1-1,TGTGCCAGCAGCTTAGATATAGGACAGGGGAACACTGAAGCTTTCTTT,CASSLDIGQGNTEAFF
NA,TRBV7-9,NA,TRBJ2-2,TGTGCCAGCAGCCCCTCGGTCGTAGAGCTGTTTTTT,CASSPSVVELFF
NA,TRBV9,TRBD2,TRBJ2-3,TGTGCCAGCAGCGTGACTAGCTCGGGCACAGATACGCAGTATTTT,CASSVTSSGTDTQYF
NA,TRBV5-6,NA,TRBJ1-1,TGTGCCAGCAGCCCCCGTGCGGGGCGGAACACTGAAGCTTTCTTT,CASSPRAGRNTEAFF
NA,TRBV6-5,NA,TRBJ2-7,TGTGCCAGCAGTCAGCGGCGGGACCTCTCCTACGAGCAGTACTTC,CASSQRRDLSYEQYF
NA,TRBV6-5,NA,TRBJ2-2,TGTGCCAGCAGTTACCGGCAGGGTGGTTTCGGGGAGCTGTTTTTT,CASSYRQGGFGELFF
NA,TRBV5-4,NA,TRBJ2-1,TGTGCCAGCAGCCGGCAGGGGAGCTCCTACAATGAGCAGTTCTTC,CASSRQGSSYNEQFF
few,TRBV4-3,NA,TRBJ2-5,TGCGCCAGCAGCCAATTTAGCGGAAACCAAGAGACCCAGTACTTC,CASSQFSGNQETQYF
NA,TRBV2,TRBD2,TRBJ2-3,TGTGCCAGCAGTGAAATCCGGGGGGAAACAGATACGCAGTATTTT,CASSEIRGETDTQYF
NA,TRBV9,NA,TRBJ2-2,TGTGCCAGCAGCGTTAGGGCGGGACGGGGCACCGGGGAGCTGTTTTTT,CASSVRAGRGTGELFF
NA,TRBV5-6,TRBD1,TRBJ2-3,TGTGCCAGCAGCTCGAATCCCGGGACAGGGGACCGAGATACGCAGTATTTT,CASSSNPGTGDRDTQYF
NA,TRBV29-1,TRBD1,TRBJ2-3,TGCAGCGTGACACGGGGACAGACCACAGATACGCAGTATTTT,CSVTRGQTTDTQYF
once,TRBV4-3,NA,TRBJ1-1,TGCGCCAGCAGCTACAATGAGCGGGCTGAAGCTTTCTTT,CASSYNERAEAFF
NA,TRBV27,TRBD2,TRBJ2-7,TGTGCCAGCAGTCGAGCGGGAGATCGTAGGTACGAGCAGTACTTC,CASSRAGDRRYEQYF
NA,TRBV11-2,NA,TRBJ1-3,TGTGCCAGCGGAGGGATGGGAAACACCATATATTTT,CASGGMGNTIYF
few,TRBV7-6,TRBD1,TRBJ2-1,TGTGCCAGCAGCTTAGCCCTGACAGGGGGTGAGCAGTTCTTC,CASSLALTGGEQFF
few,TRBV5-6,NA,TRBJ1-2,TGTGCCAGCAGCTCGGAGGGTCCAGCGAGCAACTATGGCTACACCTTC,CASSSEGPASNYGYTF
few,TRBV7-9,TRBD1,TRBJ2-7,TGTGCCAGCAGCTTAAGGGACAGGGGCCCCCTTAGGGAGCAGTACTTC,CASSLRDRGPLREQYF
NA,TRBV4-2,NA,TRBJ2-1,TGTGCCAGCAGCCAAGATTTTCGGGGGACTGAGCAGTTCTTC,CASSQDFRGTEQFF
NA,TRBV11-2,NA,TRBJ2-3,TGTGCCAGCAGCAAGCGGAGAGTGGATACGCAGTATTTT,CASSKRRVDTQYF
NA,TRBV15,TRBD1,TRBJ1-2,TGTGCCACCAGCAGAGAGGTACAGGGGGCAACCTATGGCTACACCTTC,CATSREVQGATYGYTF
once,TRBV7-2,NA,TRBJ2-2,TGTGCCAGCAACGGGTATCAGGGAGGTGGGAACACCGGGGAGCTGTTTTTT,CASNGYQGGGNTGELFF
NA,TRBV6-5,TRBD2,TRBJ2-7,TGTGCCAGCAGTCCGCGAGCGGGAGGGACCTACGAGCAGTACTTC,CASSPRAGGTYEQYF
few,TRBV28,NA,TRBJ2-3,TGTGCCAGCAGTTCCATGAGACAACTTAGCACAGATACGCAGTATTTT,CASSSMRQLSTDTQYF
few,TRBV19,TRBD1,TRBJ1-6,TGTGCCACCCGAGGGACAGGGATATTGGGCTCCTATAATTCACCCCTCCACTTT,CATRGTGILGSYNSPLHF
NA,TRBV7-2,TRBD2,TRBJ2-5,TGTGCCAGCAGCTTGACTAGCGGGGGGGAGACCCAGTACTTC,CASSLTSGGETQYF
once,TRBV29-1,NA,TRBJ1-2,TGCAGCGTTGAAGATGGAGAAAACTATGGCTACACCTTC,CSVEDGENYGYTF
NA,TRBV5-1,NA,TRBJ2-3,TGCGCCAGCAGTCCCCGTTGGGCAGCCGGAGGGGTGACCACAGATACGCAGTATTTT,CASSPRWAAGGVTTDTQYF
NA,TRBV7-2,TRBD1,TRBJ2-7,TGTGCCAGCAGCCTCATGACAGGGGCCCGCTACGAGCAGTACTTC,CASSLMTGARYEQYF
NA,TRBV27,TRBD2,TRBJ2-7,TGTGCCAGCAGTTTAAATAGCGGGAGGGCCCAATCCTTC,CASSLNSGRAQSF
few,TRBV19,TRBD2,TRBJ2-1,TGTGCCAGTAGACTAAGAGCGGGGAGCTCCTACAATGAGCAGTTCTTC,CASRLRAGSSYNEQFF
NA,TRBV18,TRBD2,TRBJ2-1,TGTGCCAGCTCACCACAGACGGGAGCGGGAAATGAGCAGTTCTTC,CASSPQTGAGNEQFF
NA,TRBV20-1,NA,TRBJ2-3,TGCAGTGCTCCCCTCACGGGTACGCAGTATTTT,CSAPLTGTQYF
NA,TRBV19,TRBD2,TRBJ2-1,TGTGCCAGTAGTATAGCGGCGGGAGCCTACAATGAGCAGTTCTTC,CASSIAAGAYNEQFF
NA,TRBV18,NA,TRBJ2-1,TGTGCCAGCTCACCAACGGAGTCGAATGAGCAGTTCTTC,CASSPTESNEQFF
NA,TRBV7-9,TRBD1,TRBJ1-6,TGTGCCAGCAGCTTAGTCGGGACAGCAAATAATTCACCCCTCCACTTT,CASSLVGTANNSPLHF
few,TRBV9,NA,TRBJ1-1,TGTGCCAGCAGCGTAGGAACAGGCACTGAAGCTTTCTTT,CASSVGTGTEAFF
NA,TRBV11-2,TRBD1,TRBJ1-1,TGTGCCAGCAGCTTAGGGACAGGACTTGAAGCTTTCTTT,CASSLGTGLEAFF
NA,TRBV5-1,TRBD1,TRBJ2-7,TGCGCCAGCAGCTCCGGGACAGGGGGCTACGAGCAGTACTTC,CASSSGTGGYEQYF
few,TRBV6-6,TRBD1,TRBJ1-2,TGTGCCAGCAGTCCCCGGACAGGGTACGGCTACACCTTC,CASSPRTGYGYTF
NA,TRBV28,NA,TRBJ2-5,TGTGCCAGCAGCGATTACCGACGGGGAGGACAAGAGACCCAGTACTTC,CASSDYRRGGQETQYF
NA,TRBV4-2,TRBD1,TRBJ1-1,TGTGCCAGCAGCCAAGAACAGGGGTCTGAAGCTTTCTTT,CASSQEQGSEAFF
NA,TRBV6-4,NA,TRBJ1-2,TGTGCCAGCCGCTCATCTAACCACTTATTAGGCTACACCTTC,CASRSSNHLLGYTF
once,TRBV4-3,NA,TRBJ1-1,TGCGCCAGCAGCCAAGATGGGGGCCTGAACACTGAAGCTTTCTTT,CASSQDGGLNTEAFF
NA,TRBV5-1,TRBD2,TRBJ2-1,TGCGCCAGCAGCCCCCTAGCGGGAGTCGAGAATGAGCAGTTCTTC,CASSPLAGVENEQFF
NA,TRBV5-4,TRBD1,TRBJ2-2,TGTGCCAGCAGCTCTTTGGGCGGACAGGGGTACACCGGGGAGCTGTTTTTT,CASSSLGGQGYTGELFF
NA,TRBV15,NA,TRBJ2-6,TGTGCCACCAGCAGGGAGAGTTCTGGGGCCAACGTCCTGACTTTC,CATSRESSGANVLTF
NA,TRBV7-9,TRBD1,TRBJ1-5,TGTTCCAGCAGCGGGACAGGGGGTCAGCCCCAGCATTTT,CSSSGTGGQPQHF
NA,TRBV5-4,NA,TRBJ2-7,TGTGCCAGCAGACGCAGGGGAAGCGGATCCTACGAGCAGTACTTC,CASRRRGSGSYEQYF
few,TRBV5-6,TRBD1,TRBJ1-1,TGTGCCAGCAGCCGCGGACAGGTACGGTCCACTGAAGCTTTCTTT,CASSRGQVRSTEAFF
NA,TRBV18,NA,TRBJ1-1,TGTGCCAGCTCAGAGCTACCCAACACTGAAGCTTTCTTT,CASSELPNTEAFF
NA,TRBV5-1,TRBD2,TRBJ2-5,TGCGCCAGCAGCTTAATGGGCGGGAGCGAGACCCAGTACTTC,CASSLMGGSETQYF